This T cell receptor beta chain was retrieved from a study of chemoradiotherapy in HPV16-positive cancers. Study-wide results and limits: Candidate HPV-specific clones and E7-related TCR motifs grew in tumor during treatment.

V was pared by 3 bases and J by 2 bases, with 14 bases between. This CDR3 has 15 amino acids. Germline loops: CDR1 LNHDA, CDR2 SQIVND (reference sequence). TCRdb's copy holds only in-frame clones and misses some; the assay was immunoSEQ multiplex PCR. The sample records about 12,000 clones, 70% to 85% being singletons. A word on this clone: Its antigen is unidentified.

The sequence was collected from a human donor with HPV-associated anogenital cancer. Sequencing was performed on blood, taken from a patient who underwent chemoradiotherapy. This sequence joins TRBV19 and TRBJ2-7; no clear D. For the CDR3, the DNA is TGTGCCAGTAGTATGCGTCCACAACCTCCCTACGAGCAGTACTTC. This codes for CASSMRPQPPYEQYF.